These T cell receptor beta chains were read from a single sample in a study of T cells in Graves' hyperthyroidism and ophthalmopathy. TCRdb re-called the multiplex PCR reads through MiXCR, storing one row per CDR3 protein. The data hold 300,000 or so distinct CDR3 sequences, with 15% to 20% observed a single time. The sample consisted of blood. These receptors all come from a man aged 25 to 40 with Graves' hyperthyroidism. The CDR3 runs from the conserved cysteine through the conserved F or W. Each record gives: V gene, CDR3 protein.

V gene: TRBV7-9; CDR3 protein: CASSLGPKNYGYTF
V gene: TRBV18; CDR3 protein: CASSPGRQGSYNEQFF
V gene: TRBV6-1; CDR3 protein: CASDGGDTYEQYF
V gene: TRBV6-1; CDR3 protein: CASSVTGSGANVLTF
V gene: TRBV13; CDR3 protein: CASSAAYQETQYF
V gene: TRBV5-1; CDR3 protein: CASSFAGTGEAFF
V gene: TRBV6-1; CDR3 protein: CASSESRPGGTRGNQPQHF
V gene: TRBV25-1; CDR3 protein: CASSESTGPSTTIYF
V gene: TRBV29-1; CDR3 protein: CSVASNEQYF
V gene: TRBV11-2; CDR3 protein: CASSLGPRGGQETQYF
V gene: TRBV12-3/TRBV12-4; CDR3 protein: CASSFWQGVSQPQHF
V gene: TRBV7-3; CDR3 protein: CASSSGLAEASSYNEQFF
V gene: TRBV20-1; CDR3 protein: CSARLLLAGSSYEQYF
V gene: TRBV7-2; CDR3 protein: CASSPRHGTTNEKLFF
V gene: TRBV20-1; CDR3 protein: CSARAGATSNQPQHF
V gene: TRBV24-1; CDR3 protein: CATSDVHEQYF
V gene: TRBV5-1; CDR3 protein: CASSLAGGDSYEQYF
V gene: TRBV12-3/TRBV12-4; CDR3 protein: CASSFEGRGQETQYF
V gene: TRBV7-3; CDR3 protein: CASSPNRGPNTEAFF
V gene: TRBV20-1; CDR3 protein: CSFSINNNEQFF
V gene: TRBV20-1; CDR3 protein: CSASTGGVEQFF
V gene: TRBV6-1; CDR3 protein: CASSEATTGTTYEQYF
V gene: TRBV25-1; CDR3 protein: CASNPGDWAYEQYF
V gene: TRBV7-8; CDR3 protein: CASSLVGAEGKNIQYF
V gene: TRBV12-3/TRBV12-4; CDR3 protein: CASSFPAGGRETQYF
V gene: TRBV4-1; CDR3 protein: CASSPDTGEPQHF
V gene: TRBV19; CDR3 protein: CASSGGFTDTQYF